Shown below are 10 T cell receptor beta chains from a single sample sequenced in a study of control samples from healthy donors and cancer patients. Profiling relied on immunoSEQ multiplex PCR, and the TCRdb table lists in-frame clones only, not all of them. In the table there are 90,000 to 150,000 clones, just under 90% of which are singletons. The sequenced material came from blood. Source of these receptors: a man aged 25-40 years in good health.

V gene TRBV27 combines with J gene TRBJ1-4; D unclear. Germline loops: CDR1 MNHEY, CDR2 SMNVEV (reference sequence). Trimming cost V 6 bases and J 4 bases, with 21 bases left between them. The CDR3 contains 17 residues. The CDR3 sequence is CASSRIPPRRYNEKLFF. DNA for the CDR3: TGTGCCAGCAGCCGTATACCCCCCCGCCGCTATAATGAAAAACTGTTTTTT.

The rearrangement uses TRBV7-9 and TRBJ2-5, with D unclear. Between the trimmed V and J ends, which lost 3 bases and 1 base, there was a span of 6 bases. Germline V gene lookup returns CDR1 SEHNR and CDR2 FQNEAQ (reference sequence). This CDR3 is built from 13 residues. The CDR3 DNA follows: TGTGCCAGCAGCTTCGGTGCCCAAGAGACCCAGTACTTC. Residues: CASSFGAQETQYF.

CDR3 amino acids: CATSAGGEQYF. The CDR3 DNA reads as TGTGCCACCAGTGCAGGGGGCGAGCAGTACTTC. This chain uses TRBV24-1 with TRBJ2-7; TRBD1 aligns across 7 bases. The CDR3 is made up of 11 amino acids. With V trimmed by 5 bases and J by 6 bases, 0 bases remained unmatched. The germline gives CDR1 KGHDR, CDR2 SFDVKD.

This rearrangement joins TRBV27 to TRBJ2-7, with TRBD2 as a possible D gene (5 bases). V lost 5 bases and J lost 6, with 14 bases in between. The CDR3 covers 13 residues. Germline-derived CDR1 and CDR2 are MNHEY and SMNVEV (reference sequence). The CDR3 region is CASSMTAGGEQYF. DNA of the CDR3: TGTGCCAGCAGTATGACGGCGGGTGGCGAGCAGTACTTC.

This sequence joins TRBV30 and TRBJ2-7; 9 nucleotides line up with TRBD2. Germline values: CDR1 GTSNPN, CDR2 SVGIG (reference sequence). The CDR3 length is 14 residues. Germline trimming cut 3 bases from V and 6 bases from J; bases unmatched to any gene: 9. The CDR3 DNA reads TGTGCCTGGAGGGAGGGTATAGCGGGGGTCGAGCAGTACTTC. Translation gives CAWREGIAGVEQYF.

The genes are TRBV24-1 and TRBJ2-2; a possible D gene is TRBD2 (5 bases). There are 12 residues in the CDR3. V lost 6 bases and J 5 bases, leaving 6 bases between the germline ends. Germline V lookup: CDR1 KGHDR, CDR2 SFDVKD. CDR3 coding DNA: TGTGCCACCAGTAGAGGGACCGGGGAGCTGTTTTTT. The encoded protein is CATSRGTGELFF.

This clone was recorded only once. The chain links TRBV5-1 to TRBJ1-1; possible D gene TRBD1, 6 bases. The CDR3 is 14 amino acids. The V gene's germline CDR1 is SGHRS and CDR2 YFSETQ. The germline V and J ends were trimmed by 2 bases and 1 base, with 9 bases remaining between them. The CDR3 region is CASSFGGQNTEAFF. CDR3 in DNA: TGCGCCAGCAGCTTTGGGGGACAGAACACTGAAGCTTTCTTT.

The chain uses TRBV5-1 and TRBJ1-5; D is perhaps TRBD1 (5 bases). Trimming cost V 4 bases and J 4 bases, with 9 bases left between them. The germline V gene encodes CDR1 SGHRS and CDR2 YFSETQ. The CDR3 is 13 amino acids. CDR3 region: CASSPRGNQPQHF. Here the CDR3 DNA reads TGCGCCAGCAGCCCGAGGGGAAATCAGCCCCAGCATTTT.

This clone was seen a handful of times. V usage is TRBV15 and J usage is TRBJ2-5; 9 bases line up with TRBD2. Germline CDR1 reads LNHNV; CDR2 reads YYDKDF (reference sequence). CDR3 length: 15 residues. The J segment lost 0 bases and the V segment lost 8 bases, leaving 7 bases of the junction unmatched. The CDR3 nucleotides read TGTGCCACCGCTGGGCTAGCGGGGTACCAAGAGACCCAGTACTTC. It is translated as CATAGLAGYQETQYF.

The J gene is TRBJ2-2, the V gene TRBV19; D is unresolved. V was pared by 7 bases and J by 2 bases, with 8 bases between. The germline gives CDR1 LNHDA, CDR2 SQIVND (reference sequence). The CDR3 is 13 residues long. The CDR3 bases are TGTGCCAGTAATCGGGTAAACACCGGGGAGCTGTTTTTT. Protein sequence: CASNRVNTGELFF.